This T cell receptor beta chain was recorded in a study of CD8+ T cells in alopecia areata. This clone was observed a handful of times. CDR3 length equals 15 residues. V was pared by 5 bases and J by 2 bases, with 7 bases of the junction left unmatched. Germline V gene data show CDR1 as LNHDA and CDR2 as SQIVND (reference sequence). Sequencing templates came from extracted RNA that was reverse transcribed into cDNA. Sequencing used immunoSEQ multiplex PCR; TCRdb keeps in-frame clones, though not all of them. The data hold 30,000 to 35,000 clones, with approximately 60% observed a single time. The specimen sequenced was NKG2D-high CD8+ T cells sorted from blood. This chain links TRBV19 with TRBJ2-7, with 9 bases lining up with TRBD1. The TCR sequence derives from a human donor with alopecia areata. The chain's CDR3 is CASSLPDRGTYEQYF. DNA for the CDR3: TGTGCCAGTAGTCTCCCGGACAGGGGAACCTACGAGCAGTACTTC.